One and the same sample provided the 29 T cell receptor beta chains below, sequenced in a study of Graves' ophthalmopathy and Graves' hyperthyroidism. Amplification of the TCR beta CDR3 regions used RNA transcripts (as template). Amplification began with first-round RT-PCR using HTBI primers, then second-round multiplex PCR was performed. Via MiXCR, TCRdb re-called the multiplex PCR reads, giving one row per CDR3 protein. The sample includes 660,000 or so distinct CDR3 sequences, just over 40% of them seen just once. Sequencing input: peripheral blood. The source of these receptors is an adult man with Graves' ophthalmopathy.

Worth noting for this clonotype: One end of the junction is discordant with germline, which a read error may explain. CDR3 DNA: TGCGCCAGCAGCCAACTCGGACAGGGAATCTATGGCTACACCTTC. This gives the protein CASSQLGQGIYGYTF. The chain is built from TRBV7-2 and TRBJ1-2; 8 nucleotides agree with TRBD1. Germline V gene lookup returns CDR1 SGHTA and CDR2 FQGNSA. This CDR3 is built from 15 residues. Full variable domain (missing parts from reference TRBV7-2 and TRBJ1-2): GAGVSQSPSNKVTEKGKDVELRCDPISGHTALYWYRQSLGQGLEFLIYFQGNSAPDKSGLPSDRFSAERTGGSVSTLTIQRTQQEDSAVYLCASSQLGQGIYGYTFGSGTRLTVV.

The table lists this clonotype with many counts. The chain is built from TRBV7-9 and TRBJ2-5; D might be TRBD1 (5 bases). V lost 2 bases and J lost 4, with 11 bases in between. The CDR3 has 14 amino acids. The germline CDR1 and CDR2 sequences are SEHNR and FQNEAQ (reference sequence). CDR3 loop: CASSLIEGAETQYF. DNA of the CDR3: TGTGCCAGCAGCTTAATTGAAGGGGCAGAGACCCAGTACTTC.

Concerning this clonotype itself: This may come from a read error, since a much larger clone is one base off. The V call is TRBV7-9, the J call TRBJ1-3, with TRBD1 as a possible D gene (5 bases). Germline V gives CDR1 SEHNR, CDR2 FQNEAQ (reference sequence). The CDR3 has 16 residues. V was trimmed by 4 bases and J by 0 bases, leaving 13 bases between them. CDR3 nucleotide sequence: TGTGCCAGCAGCTCCTGGACATCTAGCTCTGGAAACACCATATATTTT. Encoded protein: CASSSWTSSSGNTIYF.

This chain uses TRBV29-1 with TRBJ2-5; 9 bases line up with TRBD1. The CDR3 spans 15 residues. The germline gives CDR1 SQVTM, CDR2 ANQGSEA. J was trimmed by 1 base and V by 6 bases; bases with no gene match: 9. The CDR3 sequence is CSVAGTGSPQETQYF. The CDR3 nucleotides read TGCAGCGTCGCCGGGACAGGGTCACCCCAAGAGACCCAGTACTTC.

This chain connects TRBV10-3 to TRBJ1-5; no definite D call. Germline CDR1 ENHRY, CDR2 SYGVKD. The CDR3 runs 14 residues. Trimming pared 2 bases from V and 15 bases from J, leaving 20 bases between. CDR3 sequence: CAISERGVNQSRHF. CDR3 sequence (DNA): TGTGCCATCAGTGAGAGAGGAGTGAATCAGTCCCGGCATTTT.

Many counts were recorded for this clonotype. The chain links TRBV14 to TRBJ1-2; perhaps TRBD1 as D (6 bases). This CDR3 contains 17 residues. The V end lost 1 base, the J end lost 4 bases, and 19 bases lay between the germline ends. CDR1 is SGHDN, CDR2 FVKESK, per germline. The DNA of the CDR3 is TGTGCCAGCAGCCAAGTCGGTGGGGGGGCCTCCATCTATGGCTACACCTTC. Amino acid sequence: CASSQVGGGASIYGYTF. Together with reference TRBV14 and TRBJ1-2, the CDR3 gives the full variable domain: EAGVTQFPSHSVIEKGQTVTLRCDPISGHDNLYWYRRVMGKEIKFLLHFVKESKQDESGMPNNRFLAERTGGTYSTLKVQPAELEDSGVYFCASSQVGGGASIYGYTFGSGTRLTVV.

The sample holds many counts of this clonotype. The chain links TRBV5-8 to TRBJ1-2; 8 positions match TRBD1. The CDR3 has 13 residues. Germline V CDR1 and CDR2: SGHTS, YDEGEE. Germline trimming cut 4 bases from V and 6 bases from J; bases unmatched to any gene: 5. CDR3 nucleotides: TGTGCCAGCAGCATGGACAGGGTACATGGCTACACCTTC. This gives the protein CASSMDRVHGYTF.

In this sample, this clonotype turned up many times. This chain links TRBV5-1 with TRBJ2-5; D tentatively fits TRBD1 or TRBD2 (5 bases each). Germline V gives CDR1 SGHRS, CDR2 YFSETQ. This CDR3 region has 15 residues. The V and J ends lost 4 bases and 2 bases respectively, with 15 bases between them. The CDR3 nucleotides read TGCGCCAGCAGCCCCACGGGACGATTTCAAGAGACCCAGTACTTC. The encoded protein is CASSPTGRFQETQYF. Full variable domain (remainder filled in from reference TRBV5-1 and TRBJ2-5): KAGVTQTPRYLIKTRGQQVTLSCSPISGHRSVSWYQQTPGQGLQFLFEYFSETQRNKGNFPGRFSGRQFSNSRSEMNVSTLELGDSALYLCASSPTGRFQETQYFGPGTRLLVL.

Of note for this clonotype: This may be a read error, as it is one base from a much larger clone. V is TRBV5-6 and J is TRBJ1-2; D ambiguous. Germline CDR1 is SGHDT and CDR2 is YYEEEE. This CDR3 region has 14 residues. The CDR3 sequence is CAGSLLATDYGYTF. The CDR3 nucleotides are TGTGCCGGCAGCTTGCTTGCCACGGACTATGGCTACACCTTC.

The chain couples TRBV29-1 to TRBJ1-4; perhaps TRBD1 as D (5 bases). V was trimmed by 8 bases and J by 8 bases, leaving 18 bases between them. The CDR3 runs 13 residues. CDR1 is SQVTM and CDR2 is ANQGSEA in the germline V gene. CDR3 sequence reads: CSLVDGAVEKLFF. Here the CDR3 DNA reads TGCAGCCTGGTGGACGGGGCCGTAGAAAAACTGTTTTTT.

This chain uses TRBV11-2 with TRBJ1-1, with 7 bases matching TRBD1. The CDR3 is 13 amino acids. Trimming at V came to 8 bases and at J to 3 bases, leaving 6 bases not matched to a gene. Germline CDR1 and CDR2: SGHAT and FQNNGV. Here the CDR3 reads CASRKQGHTEAFF. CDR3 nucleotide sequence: TGTGCCAGCCGGAAACAGGGGCACACTGAAGCTTTCTTT.

CDR3 DNA sequence: TGTGCCAGCAGTCGCAGACAGGGGGTGGGCAACTCTGGAAACACCATATATTTT. Translated: CASSRRQGVGNSGNTIYF. The chain employs TRBV2 and TRBJ1-3; 9 bases match TRBD1. This CDR3 region has 18 residues. J lost 0 bases, V lost 5 bases, and 11 bases had no gene match. Germline V CDR1 and CDR2: SNHLY, FYNNEI.

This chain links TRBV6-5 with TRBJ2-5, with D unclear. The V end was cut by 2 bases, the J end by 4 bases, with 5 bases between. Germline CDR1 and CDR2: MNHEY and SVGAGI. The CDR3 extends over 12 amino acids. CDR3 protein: CASSYMGETQYF. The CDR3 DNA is TGTGCCAGCAGTTACATGGGAGAGACCCAGTACTTC.

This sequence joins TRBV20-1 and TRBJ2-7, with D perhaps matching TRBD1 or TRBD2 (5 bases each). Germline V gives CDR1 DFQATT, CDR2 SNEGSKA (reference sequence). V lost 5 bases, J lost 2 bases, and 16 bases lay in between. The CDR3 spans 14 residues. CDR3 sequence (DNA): TGCAGTGCTTCGCAGGGAGATTTCGCCTACGAGCAGTACTTC. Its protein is CSASQGDFAYEQYF.

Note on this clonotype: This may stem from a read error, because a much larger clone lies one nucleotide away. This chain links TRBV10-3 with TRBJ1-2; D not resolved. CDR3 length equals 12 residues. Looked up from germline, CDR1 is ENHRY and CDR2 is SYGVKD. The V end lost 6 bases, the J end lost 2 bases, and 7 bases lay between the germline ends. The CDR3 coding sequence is TGTGCCATCAGACAGCCGAACTATGGCTACACCTTC. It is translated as CAIRQPNYGYTF.

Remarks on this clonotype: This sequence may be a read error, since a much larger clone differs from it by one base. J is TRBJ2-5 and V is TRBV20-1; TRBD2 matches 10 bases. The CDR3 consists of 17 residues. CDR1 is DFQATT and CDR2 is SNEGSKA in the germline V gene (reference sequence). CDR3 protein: CSAVASGGYTVGEAQYF. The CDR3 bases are TGCAGTGCGGTTGCTAGCGGGGGCTACACCGTAGGAGAGGCCCAGTACTTC.

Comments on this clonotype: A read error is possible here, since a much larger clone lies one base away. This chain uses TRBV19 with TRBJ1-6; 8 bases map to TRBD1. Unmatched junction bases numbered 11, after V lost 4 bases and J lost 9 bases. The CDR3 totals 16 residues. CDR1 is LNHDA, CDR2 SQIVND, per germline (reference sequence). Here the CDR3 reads CASSTWRGRGLSPLHF. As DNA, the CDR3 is TGTGCCAGTAGTACCTGGCGGGGCAGGGGGCTTTCACCCCTCCACTTT.

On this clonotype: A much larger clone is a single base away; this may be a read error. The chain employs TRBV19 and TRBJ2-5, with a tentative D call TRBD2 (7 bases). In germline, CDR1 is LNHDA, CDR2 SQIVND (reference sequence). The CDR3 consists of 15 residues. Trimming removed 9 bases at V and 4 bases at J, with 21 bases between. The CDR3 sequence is CASSYGGGRRETQYF. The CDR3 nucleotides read TGTGCCAGCAGTTACGGCGGGGGCCGACGAGAGACCCAGTACTTC.

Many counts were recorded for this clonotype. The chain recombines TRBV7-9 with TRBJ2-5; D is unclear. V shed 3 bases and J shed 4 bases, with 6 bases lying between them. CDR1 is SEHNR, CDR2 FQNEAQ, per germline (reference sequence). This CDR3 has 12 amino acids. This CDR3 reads CASSFVRETQYF. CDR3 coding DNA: TGTGCCAGCAGCTTTGTCCGAGAGACCCAGTACTTC. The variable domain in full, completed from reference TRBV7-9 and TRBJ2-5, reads DTGVSQNPRHKITKRGQNVTFRCDPISEHNRLYWYRQTLGQGPEFLTYFQNEAQLEKSRLLSDRFSAERPKGSFSTLEIQRTEQGDSAMYLCASSFVRETQYFGPGTRLLVL.

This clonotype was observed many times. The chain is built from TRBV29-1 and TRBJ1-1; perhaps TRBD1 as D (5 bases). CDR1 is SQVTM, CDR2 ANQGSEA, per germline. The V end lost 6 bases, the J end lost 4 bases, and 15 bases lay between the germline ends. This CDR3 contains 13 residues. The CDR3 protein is CSVDQGISTEAFF. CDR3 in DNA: TGCAGCGTCGACCAGGGTATTAGCACTGAAGCTTTCTTT.

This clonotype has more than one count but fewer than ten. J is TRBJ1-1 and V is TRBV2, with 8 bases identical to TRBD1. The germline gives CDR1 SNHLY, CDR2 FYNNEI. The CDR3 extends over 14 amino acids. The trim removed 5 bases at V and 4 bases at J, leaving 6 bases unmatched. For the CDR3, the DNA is TGTGCCAGCAGTTGGACAGGGCTGGGCACTGAAGCTTTCTTT. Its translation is CASSWTGLGTEAFF.

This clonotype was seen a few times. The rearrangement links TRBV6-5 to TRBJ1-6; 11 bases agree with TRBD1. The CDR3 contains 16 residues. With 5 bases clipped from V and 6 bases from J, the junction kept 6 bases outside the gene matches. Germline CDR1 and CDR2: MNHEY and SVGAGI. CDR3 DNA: TGTGCCAGCAGTGGGGGGACAGGGGGAGGTAATTCACCCCTCCACTTT. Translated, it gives CASSGGTGGGNSPLHF.

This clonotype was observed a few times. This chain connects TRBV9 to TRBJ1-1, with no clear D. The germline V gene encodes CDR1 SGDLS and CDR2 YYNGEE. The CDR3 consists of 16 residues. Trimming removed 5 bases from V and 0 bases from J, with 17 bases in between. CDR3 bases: TGTGCCAGCAGTATAGGGCGATGGGCCATGAACACTGAAGCTTTCTTT. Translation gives CASSIGRWAMNTEAFF.

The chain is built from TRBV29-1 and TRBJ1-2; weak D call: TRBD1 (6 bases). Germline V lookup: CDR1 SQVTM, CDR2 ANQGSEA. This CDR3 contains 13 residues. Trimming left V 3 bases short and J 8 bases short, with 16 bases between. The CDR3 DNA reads TGCAGCGTTGATTCCTCAGGGGCATACGGCTACACCTTC. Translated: CSVDSSGAYGYTF.

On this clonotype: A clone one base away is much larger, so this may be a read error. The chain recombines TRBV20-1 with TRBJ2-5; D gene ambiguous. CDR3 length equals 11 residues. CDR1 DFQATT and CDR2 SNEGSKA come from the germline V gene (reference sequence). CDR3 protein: CSALLREAQYF. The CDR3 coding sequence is TGCAGTGCCCTTTTACGAGAGGCCCAGTACTTC.

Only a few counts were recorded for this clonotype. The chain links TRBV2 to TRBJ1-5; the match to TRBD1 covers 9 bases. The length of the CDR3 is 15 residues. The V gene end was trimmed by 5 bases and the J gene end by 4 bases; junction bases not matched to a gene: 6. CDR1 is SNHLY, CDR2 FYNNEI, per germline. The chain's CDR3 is CASSRTGALNQPQHF. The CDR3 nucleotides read TGTGCCAGCAGTCGGACAGGGGCGCTAAATCAGCCCCAGCATTTT.

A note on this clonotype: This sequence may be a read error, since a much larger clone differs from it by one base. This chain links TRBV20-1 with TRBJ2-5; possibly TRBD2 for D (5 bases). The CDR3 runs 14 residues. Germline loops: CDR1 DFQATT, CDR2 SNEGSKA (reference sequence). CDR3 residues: CSATGHGGQETQHF. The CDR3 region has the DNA TGCAGTGCTACGGGCCACGGCGGGCAAGAGACCCAGCACTTC.

The CDR3 is CASGQNNGSPLHF. The CDR3 nucleotides are TGTGCTAGTGGCCAAAACAATGGTTCACCCCTCCACTTT. The chain carries TRBV12-5 and TRBJ1-6; unclear D gene. CDR1 and CDR2 from the germline V gene are LGHNT and FRNRAP. V dropped 6 bases and J dropped 9 bases, with 12 bases sitting between them. This CDR3 comprises 13 residues.

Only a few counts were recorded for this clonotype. CDR3 in amino acids: CASSPTSDTEAFF. CDR3 coding DNA: TGTGCCAGCTCACCTACATCGGACACTGAAGCTTTCTTT. V usage is TRBV18 and J usage is TRBJ1-1; D ambiguous. The V end lost 3 bases, the J end lost 3 bases, and 8 bases lay between the germline ends. The CDR3 sequence is 13 residues long. Germline CDR1 reads KGHSH; CDR2 reads LQKENI.